The rows below give T cell receptor beta chains drawn from one sample of a study of T cells in Graves' hyperthyroidism and ophthalmopathy. MiXCR, run by TCRdb on the multiplex PCR reads, gives a single entry per CDR3 protein. The table lists around 280,000 distinct CDR3 sequences, 13% of them singletons. What was sequenced was blood. These receptors came from a woman under 40 with Graves' hyperthyroidism that later progressed to Graves' ophthalmopathy. The CDR3 runs from the conserved cysteine through the conserved F or W. Each record gives: V gene, clone size, D gene, J gene, CDR3 DNA, CDR3 protein. The D gene is left open where the match is weak. The size of a clone is reported for some rows only, either as once, few or many, or as a class for expanded clones.

v_call: TRBV7-9; clone_size: .; d_call: TRBD2; j_call: TRBJ2-7; cdr3_nt: TGTGCCAGCAGCTTTATTCTAGCGGGGGGCGAGCAGTACTTC; cdr3_aa: CASSFILAGGEQYF
v_call: TRBV7-2; clone_size: many; d_call: TRBD1; j_call: TRBJ1-5; cdr3_nt: TGTGCCAGCAGCCCGGGACAGGGCGGCAATCAGCCCCAGCATTTT; cdr3_aa: CASSPGQGGNQPQHF
v_call: TRBV13; clone_size: many; d_call: .; j_call: TRBJ2-7; cdr3_nt: TGTGCCAGCAGCCAAGAGGGCTTTTTTTACGAGCAGTACTTC; cdr3_aa: CASSQEGFFYEQYF
v_call: TRBV20-1; clone_size: few; d_call: TRBD2; j_call: TRBJ2-7; cdr3_nt: TGCAGTGCTAGCGGACTAGAGTACGAGCAGTACTTC; cdr3_aa: CSASGLEYEQYF
v_call: TRBV6-1; clone_size: many; d_call: TRBD1; j_call: TRBJ2-7; cdr3_nt: TGTGCCAGCAGTGCCGGACAGGATCGCTACGAGCAGTACTTC; cdr3_aa: CASSAGQDRYEQYF
v_call: TRBV27; clone_size: few; d_call: TRBD1; j_call: TRBJ1-5; cdr3_nt: TGTGCCCACACCTTTATCCGGGACAGAGTCCCGTTTCTATGGCCCCAGCATTTT; cdr3_aa: CAHTFIRDRVPFLWPQHF
v_call: TRBV28; clone_size: many; d_call: .; j_call: TRBJ2-5; cdr3_nt: TGTGCCAGCAGTTTAAGGGGGGGAGAGACCCAGTACTTC; cdr3_aa: CASSLRGGETQYF
v_call: TRBV4-2; clone_size: many; d_call: .; j_call: TRBJ2-7; cdr3_nt: TGTGCCAGCAGCCAAGAAAACTACGAGCAGTACTTC; cdr3_aa: CASSQENYEQYF
v_call: TRBV20-1; clone_size: .; d_call: TRBD2; j_call: TRBJ2-3; cdr3_nt: TGCAGTGCTACGACTAGCGGGAGGGAAGGTACAGATACGCAGTATTTT; cdr3_aa: CSATTSGREGTDTQYF
v_call: TRBV27; clone_size: many; d_call: .; j_call: TRBJ2-6; cdr3_nt: TGTGCCAGCAGTTTCAGGGGACCTATGTCTGCGGCCAACGTCCTGACTTTC; cdr3_aa: CASSFRGPMSAANVLTF
v_call: TRBV7-9; clone_size: .; d_call: .; j_call: TRBJ1-1; cdr3_nt: TGTGCCAGCAGTGACCACGGACTTAACACTGAAGCTTTCTTT; cdr3_aa: CASSDHGLNTEAFF
v_call: TRBV7-9; clone_size: .; d_call: .; j_call: TRBJ1-2; cdr3_nt: TGTGCCAGCAGCAAGTCAGGGGAGGATCAGGGCTACACCTTC; cdr3_aa: CASSKSGEDQGYTF
v_call: TRBV5-5; clone_size: many; d_call: .; j_call: TRBJ2-2; cdr3_nt: TGTGCCAGCAGCTTTGCCGCGGGAAACACCGGGGAGCTGTTTTTT; cdr3_aa: CASSFAAGNTGELFF
v_call: TRBV28; clone_size: many; d_call: .; j_call: TRBJ1-2; cdr3_nt: TGTGCCAGCAGCCAGGGACGCCGAATCTATGGCTACACCTTC; cdr3_aa: CASSQGRRIYGYTF
v_call: TRBV19; clone_size: .; d_call: .; j_call: TRBJ1-5; cdr3_nt: TGTGCCAGTAGTTCAGGGGCGGATCAGCCCCAGCATTTT; cdr3_aa: CASSSGADQPQHF
v_call: TRBV12-3/TRBV12-4; clone_size: .; d_call: .; j_call: TRBJ2-3; cdr3_nt: TGTGCCAGCAGCCCCAACAGGGAAGATACGCAGTATTTT; cdr3_aa: CASSPNREDTQYF
v_call: TRBV12-3/TRBV12-4; clone_size: many; d_call: .; j_call: TRBJ2-1; cdr3_nt: TGTGCCAGCAGTTTAGAGGGGTTGGGTGAGCAGTTCTTC; cdr3_aa: CASSLEGLGEQFF
v_call: TRBV20-1; clone_size: .; d_call: TRBD1; j_call: TRBJ2-7; cdr3_nt: TGCAGTGCTAGAGGTATACTCCTTACAGGGGGGCAAAGCTACGAGCAGTACTTC; cdr3_aa: CSARGILLTGGQSYEQYF
v_call: TRBV29-1; clone_size: many; d_call: TRBD2; j_call: TRBJ2-3; cdr3_nt: TGCAGCGTTGCCACCCGGGAACTAGCGTGGGGGGATACGCAGTATTTT; cdr3_aa: CSVATRELAWGDTQYF
v_call: TRBV24-1; clone_size: many; d_call: .; j_call: TRBJ2-1; cdr3_nt: TGTGCCACCTCGCCCGAGAGTCGTGGCGATGAGCAGTTCTTC; cdr3_aa: CATSPESRGDEQFF
v_call: TRBV19; clone_size: few; d_call: .; j_call: TRBJ2-1; cdr3_nt: TGTGCCAGCACAAGGACGGGAGAGGCAGGTGGTGAGCAGTTCTTC; cdr3_aa: CASTRTGEAGGEQFF
v_call: TRBV19; clone_size: .; d_call: .; j_call: TRBJ1-1; cdr3_nt: TGTGCCAGTAGTATGGCGGGGGGTAACACTGAAGCTTTCTTT; cdr3_aa: CASSMAGGNTEAFF
v_call: TRBV28; clone_size: many; d_call: TRBD1; j_call: TRBJ2-7; cdr3_nt: TGTGCCAGCAGGGACAGGGGGTATTCCTACGAGCAGTACTTC; cdr3_aa: CASRDRGYSYEQYF
v_call: TRBV28; clone_size: many; d_call: TRBD1; j_call: TRBJ1-1; cdr3_nt: TGTGCCAGCAATTCCCTGGGACAGATGAACACTGAAGCTTTCTTT; cdr3_aa: CASNSLGQMNTEAFF
v_call: TRBV27; clone_size: .; d_call: .; j_call: TRBJ1-2; cdr3_nt: TGTGCCAGCAATTTAAGGGATAGGGGAGCCTATGGCTACACCTTC; cdr3_aa: CASNLRDRGAYGYTF
v_call: TRBV30; clone_size: many; d_call: .; j_call: TRBJ1-2; cdr3_nt: TGTGCCTGGAGATCCGGGGGAAGAGGTGGCTACACCTTC; cdr3_aa: CAWRSGGRGGYTF
v_call: TRBV27; clone_size: few; d_call: TRBD2; j_call: TRBJ2-1; cdr3_nt: TGTGCCAGCAGTATAAGAGTAGCGGGAGGGCCTGGGAATGTGCAGTTCTTC; cdr3_aa: CASSIRVAGGPGNVQFF
v_call: TRBV28; clone_size: many; d_call: TRBD1; j_call: TRBJ1-2; cdr3_nt: TGTGCCAGCAGTTCGGAGACAGGGATCTATGGCTACACCTTC; cdr3_aa: CASSSETGIYGYTF
v_call: TRBV10-3; clone_size: .; d_call: .; j_call: TRBJ2-4; cdr3_nt: TGTGCCAGTCGAGGAAATGACGACAAAAACATTCAGTACTTC; cdr3_aa: CASRGNDDKNIQYF
v_call: TRBV28; clone_size: many; d_call: .; j_call: TRBJ2-7; cdr3_nt: TGTGCCAGCAGGCTAAAAACCAGCGGGACAGGCCCTACCGAGCAGTACTTC; cdr3_aa: CASRLKTSGTGPTEQYF
v_call: TRBV2; clone_size: .; d_call: TRBD1; j_call: TRBJ1-1; cdr3_nt: TGTGCCAGCAAACCAGGGGGCACTGAAGCTTTCTTT; cdr3_aa: CASKPGGTEAFF
v_call: TRBV6-1; clone_size: many; d_call: .; j_call: TRBJ2-7; cdr3_nt: TGTGCCAGCAGAAGGGACTCGAGCTCCTACGAGCAGTACTTC; cdr3_aa: CASRRDSSSYEQYF
v_call: TRBV30; clone_size: many; d_call: .; j_call: TRBJ1-2; cdr3_nt: TGTGCCTGGAGTGTTGGGCCGAACTATGGCTACACCTTC; cdr3_aa: CAWSVGPNYGYTF
v_call: TRBV28; clone_size: many; d_call: .; j_call: TRBJ1-1; cdr3_nt: TGTGCCAGCAATCATAGGACTGAAGCTTTCTTT; cdr3_aa: CASNHRTEAFF
v_call: TRBV11-2; clone_size: many; d_call: TRBD1; j_call: TRBJ2-7; cdr3_nt: TGTGCCAGCAGCCAAACTTGGGACAGTCTACGGGAGCAGTACTTC; cdr3_aa: CASSQTWDSLREQYF